This T cell receptor beta chain was sequenced in a study of cytomegalovirus exposure and HLA in healthy donors. Study-level findings and limits: Cytomegalovirus association was listed for 164 TCR beta chains.

The donors were members of the validation cohort, which comprised about 120 subjects and was separate from the first cohort of 666 subjects. CDR1 is SGDLS, CDR2 YYNGEE, per germline. Trimming removed 3 bases at V and 3 bases at J, with 12 bases between. The CDR3 contains 15 residues. The method was immunoSEQ multiplex PCR; TCRdb's version includes in-frame clones alone and lacks a portion of them. This sample has around 190,000 clones; about 89% occur once, and the top ten carry approximately 7%. To note about this clone: The antigen remains undetermined.

The sequenced material came from PBMCs. The chain is built from TRBV9 and TRBJ1-4; the D gene is possibly TRBD1 (6 bases). This receptor was taken from a man aged 25-45 years in good health and CMV-seropositive. In nucleotides, the CDR3 is TGTGCCAGCAGCGCTCAGGGGCTGCCTAATGAAAAACTGTTTTTT. Its protein product is CASSAQGLPNEKLFF.